This T cell receptor beta chain was recorded in a study of Ad26.COV2.S vaccination and SARS-CoV-2 variants (dated by TCRdb to the early 2020s). About the full investigation: TCRbeta repertoire sequencing was used to assess the specificity and breadth of SARS-CoV-2-reactive T cell receptors after Ad26.COV2.S vaccination. A total of 32 samples were included in the TCR-sequenced set, comprising some 20 Ad26.COV2.S vaccine recipients, 5 placebo recipients and 8 SARS-CoV-2 convalescent individuals.

The time point label, read with the paper, signifies: individuals recovered from natural SARS-CoV-2 infection. In regard to this clone: The clone's antigen remains unknown. The input lacks base qualities; no much larger clone sits a single base away.

The immunoSEQ Assay was used to sequence TCRbeta CDR3 regions. After extraction, genomic DNA underwent amplification by bias-controlled multiplex PCR, followed by high-throughput sequencing. Regarding the original processing steps: To quantify the absolute abundance of every unique TCRbeta CDR3 region, sequences were collapsed and filtered. T cell fraction was estimated by normalizing TCRbeta template counts to usable DNA, with usable DNA measured through amplification of reference genes found in all nucleated cells. Repertoire TCRs were annotated as SARS-CoV-2-specific when V gene, CDR3 amino acid sequence and J gene were exactly matched to a known reactive TCR set. The reference SARS-CoV-2 TCR set came from MIRA and was filtered for enrichment in COVID-19-positive ImmuneCODE repertoires, removing public or cross-reactive TCRs. Using the MIRA antigens, annotated TCRs were further analysed by specific ORF or by position within an ORF. Breadth was defined as the number of annotated unique rearrangements divided by the total number of unique productive rearrangements, and depth was defined as the summed frequency of the annotated unique rearrangements. Two-sided Wilcoxon rank-sum tests were used to compare TCR breadth between groups. The clones in this table, taken by TCRdb from immuneACCESS, are in-frame only. Not every clone is retained; where verified, under half of the shortfall comes from an unresolved V gene, and the cause of the rest is unknown. Clone size and V and J calls were adopted from that table, with D and trimming inferred from the DNA. The sample has over 90,000 clones on record, around three quarters of them singletons. The ten largest clones add up to 17% of the sample.

The full study reports these points: The authors noted that total T cell responses may have been underestimated by the TCR breadth and depth analyses. After vaccination, substantial breadth of spike-specific CD8+ and CD4+ T cell responses was reported. Non-spike TCR breadth was comparable between vaccine and placebo recipients, consistent with the vaccine containing only spike. Compared with placebo recipients, Ad26.COV2.S recipients showed higher spike-specific TCR breadth (P = 0.0014).

Including the terminal cysteine and phenylalanine, the CDR3 comprises 21 residues. CDR3 DNA only is kept here, 63 bases in frame from base 1. CDR1 SQVTM and CDR2 ANQGSEA are derived from the germline V gene. The V end loses 3 bases and the J end loses 1 base, and a stretch of 33 bases separates them. Sequencing used peripheral blood, obtained after recovery from COVID-19. The source is a human donor who had recovered from COVID-19. Recombination connected TRBV29-1 to TRBJ2-5; TRBD2 is a possible D gene, resting on 7 matching bases. The CDR3 in this case is CSVDRRDLPIGVRGPQETQYF. The DNA reads as follows: TGCAGCGTTGACAGGCGGGACTTACCTATTGGGGTGCGGGGGCCCCAAGAGACCCAGTACTTC.